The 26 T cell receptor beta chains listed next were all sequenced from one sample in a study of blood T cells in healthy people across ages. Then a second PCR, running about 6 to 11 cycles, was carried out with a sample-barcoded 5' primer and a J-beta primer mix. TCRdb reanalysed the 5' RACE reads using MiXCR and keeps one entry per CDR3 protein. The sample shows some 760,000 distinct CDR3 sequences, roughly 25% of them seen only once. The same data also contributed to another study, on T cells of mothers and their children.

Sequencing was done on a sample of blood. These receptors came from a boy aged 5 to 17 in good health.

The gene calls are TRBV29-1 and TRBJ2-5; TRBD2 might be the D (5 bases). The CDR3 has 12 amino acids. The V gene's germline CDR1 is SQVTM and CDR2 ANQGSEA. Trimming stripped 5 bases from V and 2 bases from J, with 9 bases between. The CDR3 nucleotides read TGCAGCGTTTGGGAGACACAAGAGACCCAGTACTTC. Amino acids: CSVWETQETQYF.

The CDR3 reads CASSVASGANIQYF. The CDR3 bases are TGTGCCAGCAGTGTGGCTAGCGGGGCCAACATTCAGTACTTC. The chain carries TRBV2 and TRBJ2-4, with 9 bases identical to TRBD2. Germline values: CDR1 SNHLY, CDR2 FYNNEI. There are 14 residues in the CDR3. J lost 7 bases, V lost 4 bases, and 5 bases had no gene match.

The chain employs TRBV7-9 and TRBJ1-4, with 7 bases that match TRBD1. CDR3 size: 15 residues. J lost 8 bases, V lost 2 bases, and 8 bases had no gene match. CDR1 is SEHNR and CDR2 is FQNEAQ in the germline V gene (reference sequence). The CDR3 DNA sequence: TGTGCCAGCAGCTTATCCGAGGCAGGGGGAGAAAAACTGTTTTTT. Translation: CASSLSEAGGEKLFF. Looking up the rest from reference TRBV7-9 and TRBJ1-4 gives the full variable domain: DTGVSQNPRHKITKRGQNVTFRCDPISEHNRLYWYRQTLGQGPEFLTYFQNEAQLEKSRLLSDRFSAERPKGSFSTLEIQRTEQGDSAMYLCASSLSEAGGEKLFFGSGTQLSVL.

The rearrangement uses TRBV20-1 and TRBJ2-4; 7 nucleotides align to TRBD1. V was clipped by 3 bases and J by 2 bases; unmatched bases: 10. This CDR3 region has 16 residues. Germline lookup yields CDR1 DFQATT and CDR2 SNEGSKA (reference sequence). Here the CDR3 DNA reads TGCAGTGCTAGGGAGCCGGGACAGAACCCCAAAAACATTCAGTACTTC. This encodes CSAREPGQNPKNIQYF.

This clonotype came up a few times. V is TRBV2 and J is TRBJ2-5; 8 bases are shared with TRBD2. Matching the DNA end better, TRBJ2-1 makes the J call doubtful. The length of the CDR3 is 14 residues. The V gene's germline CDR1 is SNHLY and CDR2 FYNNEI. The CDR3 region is CASIFGGGYNEQFF. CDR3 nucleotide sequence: TGTGCCAGCATTTTCGGGGGGGGGTACAATGAGCAGTTCTTC.

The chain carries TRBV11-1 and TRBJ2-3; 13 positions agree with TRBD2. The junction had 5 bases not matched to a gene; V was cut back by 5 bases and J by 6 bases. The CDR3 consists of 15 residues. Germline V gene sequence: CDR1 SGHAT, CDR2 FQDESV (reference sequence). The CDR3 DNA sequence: TGTGCCAGCAGCAGGACTAGCGGGAGTTTGGATACGCAGTATTTT. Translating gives CASSRTSGSLDTQYF.

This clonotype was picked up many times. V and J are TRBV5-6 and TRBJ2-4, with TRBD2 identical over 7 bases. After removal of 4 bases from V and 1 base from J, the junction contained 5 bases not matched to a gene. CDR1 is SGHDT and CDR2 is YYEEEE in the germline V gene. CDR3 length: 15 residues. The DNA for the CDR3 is TGTGCCAGCAGCGAAGCGGGAAGGGCCAAAAACATTCAGTACTTC. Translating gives CASSEAGRAKNIQYF.

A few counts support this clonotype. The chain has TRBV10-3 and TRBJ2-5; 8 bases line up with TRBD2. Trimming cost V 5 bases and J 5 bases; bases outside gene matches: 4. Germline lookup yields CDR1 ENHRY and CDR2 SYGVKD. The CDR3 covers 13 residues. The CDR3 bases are TGTGCCATCAGTCTAGCGGGCGGGGAGACCCAGTACTTC. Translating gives CAISLAGGETQYF.

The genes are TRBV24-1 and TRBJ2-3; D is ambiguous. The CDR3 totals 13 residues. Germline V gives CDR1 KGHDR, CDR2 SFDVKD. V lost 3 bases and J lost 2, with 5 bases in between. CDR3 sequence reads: CATSDPPTDTQYF. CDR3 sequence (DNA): TGTGCCACCAGTGATCCGCCCACAGATACGCAGTATTTT.

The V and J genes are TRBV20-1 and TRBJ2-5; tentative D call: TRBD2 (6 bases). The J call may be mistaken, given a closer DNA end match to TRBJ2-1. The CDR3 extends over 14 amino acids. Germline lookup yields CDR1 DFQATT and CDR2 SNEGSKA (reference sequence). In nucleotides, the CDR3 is TGCAGTGCTAGCTTCGGGACGGGGGACAATGAGCAGTTCTTC. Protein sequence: CSASFGTGDNEQFF.

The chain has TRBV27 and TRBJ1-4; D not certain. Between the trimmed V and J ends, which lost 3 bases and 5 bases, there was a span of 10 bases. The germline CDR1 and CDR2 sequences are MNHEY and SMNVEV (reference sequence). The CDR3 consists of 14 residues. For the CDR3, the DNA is TGTGCCAGCAGTTTCTGGGGAAACAATGAAAAACTGTTTTTT. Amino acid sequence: CASSFWGNNEKLFF.

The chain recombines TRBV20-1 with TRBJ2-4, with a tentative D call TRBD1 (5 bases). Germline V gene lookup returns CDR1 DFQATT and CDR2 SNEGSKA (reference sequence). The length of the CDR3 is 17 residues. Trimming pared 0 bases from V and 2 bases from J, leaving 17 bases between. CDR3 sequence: CSARDFDSLKTKNIQYF. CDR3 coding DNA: TGCAGTGCTAGAGATTTCGACAGCCTGAAGACCAAAAACATTCAGTACTTC.

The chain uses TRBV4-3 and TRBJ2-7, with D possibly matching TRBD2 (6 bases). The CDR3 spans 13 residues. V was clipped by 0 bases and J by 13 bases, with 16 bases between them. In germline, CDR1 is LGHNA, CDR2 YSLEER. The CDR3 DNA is TGCGCCAGCAGCCAAGATCCCGGGGCAGGGACTTACTTC. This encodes CASSQDPGAGTYF.

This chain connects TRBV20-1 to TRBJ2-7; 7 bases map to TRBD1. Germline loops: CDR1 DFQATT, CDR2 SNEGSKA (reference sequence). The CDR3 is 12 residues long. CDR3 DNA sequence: TGCAGACTACCCGGGACAGCCTACGAGCAGTACTTC. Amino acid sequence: CRLPGTAYEQYF.

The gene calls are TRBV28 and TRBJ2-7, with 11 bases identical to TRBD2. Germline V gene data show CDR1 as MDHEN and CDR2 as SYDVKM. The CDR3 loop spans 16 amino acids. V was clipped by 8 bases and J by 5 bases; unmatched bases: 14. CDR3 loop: CASPPLAGGMVDEQYF. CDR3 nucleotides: TGTGCCAGCCCCCCCTTAGCGGGAGGGATGGTCGACGAGCAGTACTTC.

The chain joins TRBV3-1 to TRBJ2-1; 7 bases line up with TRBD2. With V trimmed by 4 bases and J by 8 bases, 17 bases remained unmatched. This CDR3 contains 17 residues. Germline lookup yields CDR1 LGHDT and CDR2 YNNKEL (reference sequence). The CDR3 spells CASSLGTERRGNDEQFF. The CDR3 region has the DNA TGTGCCAGCAGCCTCGGGACCGAACGGCGGGGGAACGATGAGCAGTTCTTC.

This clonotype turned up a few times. CDR3 protein: CASSPWTGDYNEQFF. The CDR3 bases are TGCGCCAGCAGCCCATGGACAGGGGATTACAATGAGCAGTTCTTC. The V and J genes are TRBV4-1 and TRBJ2-5, with TRBD1 matching over 9 bases. The J call may not be correct, given that the DNA end is closer to TRBJ2-1. This CDR3 comprises 15 residues. Germline loops: CDR1 MGHRA, CDR2 YSYEKL.

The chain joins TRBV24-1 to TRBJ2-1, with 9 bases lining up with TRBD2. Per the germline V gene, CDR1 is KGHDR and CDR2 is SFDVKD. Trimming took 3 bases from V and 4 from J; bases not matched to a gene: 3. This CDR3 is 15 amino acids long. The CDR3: CATSDPSGKYNEQFF. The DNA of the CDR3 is TGTGCCACCAGTGATCCTAGCGGGAAATACAATGAGCAGTTCTTC.

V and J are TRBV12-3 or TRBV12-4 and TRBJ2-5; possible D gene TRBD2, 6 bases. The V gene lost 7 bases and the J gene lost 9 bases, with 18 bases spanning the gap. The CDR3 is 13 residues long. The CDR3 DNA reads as TGTGCCAGCACCTCTAATAGACTAGGGTCCCAGTACTTC. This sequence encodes CASTSNRLGSQYF.

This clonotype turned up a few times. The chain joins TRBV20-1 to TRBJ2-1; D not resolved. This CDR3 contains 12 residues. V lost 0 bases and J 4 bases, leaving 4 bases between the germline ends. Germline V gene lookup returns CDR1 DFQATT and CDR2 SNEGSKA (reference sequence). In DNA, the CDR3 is TGCAGTGCTAGAGACGGATACAATGAGCAGTTCTTC. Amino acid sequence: CSARDGYNEQFF.

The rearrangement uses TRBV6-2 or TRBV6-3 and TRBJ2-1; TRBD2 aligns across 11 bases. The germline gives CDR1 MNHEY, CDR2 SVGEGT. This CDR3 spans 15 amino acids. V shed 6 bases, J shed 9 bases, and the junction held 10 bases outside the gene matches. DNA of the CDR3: TGTGCCAGCAGAACAATGACTAGCGGGGCTCGTGAGCAGTTCTTC. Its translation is CASRTMTSGAREQFF.

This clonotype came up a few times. The CDR3 DNA reads as TGCAGTGCTAGAGACGGACAGTCTAGCTATGGCTACACCTTC. Its translation: CSARDGQSSYGYTF. The V call is TRBV20-1, the J call TRBJ1-2; TRBD1 might be the D (6 bases). Germline V gene lookup returns CDR1 DFQATT and CDR2 SNEGSKA (reference sequence). Trimming removed 0 bases at V and 4 bases at J, with 12 bases between. CDR3 size: 14 residues.

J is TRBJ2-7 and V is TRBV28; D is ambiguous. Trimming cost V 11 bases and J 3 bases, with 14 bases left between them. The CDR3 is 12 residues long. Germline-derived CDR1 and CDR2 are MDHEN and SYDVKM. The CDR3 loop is CAHASPYYEQYF. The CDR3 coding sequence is TGTGCCCATGCGTCTCCCTACTACGAGCAGTACTTC.

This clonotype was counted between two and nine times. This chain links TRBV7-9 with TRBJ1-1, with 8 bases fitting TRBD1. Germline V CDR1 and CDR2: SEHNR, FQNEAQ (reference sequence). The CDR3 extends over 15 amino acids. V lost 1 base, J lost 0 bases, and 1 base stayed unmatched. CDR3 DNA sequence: TGTGCCAGCAGCTTAGGCAGGGGGCTGAACACTGAAGCTTTCTTT. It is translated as CASSLGRGLNTEAFF.

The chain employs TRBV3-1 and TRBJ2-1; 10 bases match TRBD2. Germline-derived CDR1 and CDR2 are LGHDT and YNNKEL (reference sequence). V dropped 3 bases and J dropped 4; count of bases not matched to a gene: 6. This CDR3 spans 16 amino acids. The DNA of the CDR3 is TGTGCCAGCAGCCAGGTTCCGGGACTAGCGTACAATGAGCAGTTCTTC. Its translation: CASSQVPGLAYNEQFF.

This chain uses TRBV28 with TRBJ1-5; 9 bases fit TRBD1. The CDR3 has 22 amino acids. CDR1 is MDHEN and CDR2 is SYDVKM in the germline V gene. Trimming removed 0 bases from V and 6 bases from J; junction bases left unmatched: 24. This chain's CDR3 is CASSLWIGTWDRAVRGSQPQHF. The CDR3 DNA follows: TGTGCCAGCAGTTTATGGATTGGGACTTGGGACAGGGCTGTGAGGGGTAGTCAGCCCCAGCATTTT. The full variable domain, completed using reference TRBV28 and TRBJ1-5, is DVKVTQSSRYLVKRTGEKVFLECVQDMDHENMFWYRQDPGLGLRLIYFSYDVKMKEKGDIPEGYSVSREKKERFSLILESASTNQTSMYLCASSLWIGTWDRAVRGSQPQHFGDGTRLSIL.